This T cell receptor (beta chain) is drawn from a study of blood T cell repertoires in COVID-19. Study details: Spain, Italy and the United States supplied samples that represented acute and convalescent COVID-19. T cells, B-cell-depleted T cells, or PBMCs supplied cDNA or gDNA.

This table comes from immunoSEQ multiplex PCR, and its TCRdb copy is limited to in-frame clones, with some not included. The sample lists around 41,000 clones; about four fifths were seen once. Germline-derived CDR1 and CDR2 are SQVTM and ANQGSEA. The CDR3 spans 13 residues. Trimming shortened V by 8 bases and J by 3 bases, and 16 bases separated the two germline ends. The TCR comes from a woman aged 80 or over with active or convalescent COVID-19. Source material: peripheral blood. The gene calls are TRBV29-1 and TRBJ2-5; no definite D call. This chain's CDR3 is CSPLPEAKETQYF. CDR3 DNA: TGCAGCCCCCTTCCCGAAGCCAAAGAGACCCAGTACTTC.